The 8 T cell receptor beta chains below were found in one sample sequenced in a study of blood T cells in healthy people across ages. Combining a sample-barcoded 5' primer with a J-beta primer mix, a second PCR ran for 7 to 11 cycles. From the 5' RACE reads, TCRdb called clonotypes with MiXCR, one entry per CDR3 protein. The table includes hundreds of thousands of distinct CDR3 sequences, about 48% detected once. Sequencing used blood. These receptors were taken from a man aged 30-40 years in good health.

In its sample, this clonotype was seen a few times. V usage is TRBV29-1 and J usage is TRBJ1-4; perhaps TRBD1 as D (5 bases). Germline V lookup: CDR1 SQVTM, CDR2 ANQGSEA. Trimming left V 4 bases short and J 0 bases short, with 12 bases between. The CDR3 is 15 amino acids. CDR3 protein: CSVAGLGTTNEKLFF. DNA for the CDR3: TGCAGCGTTGCAGGGCTGGGAACAACTAATGAAAAACTGTTTTTT.

Concerning this clonotype itself: A much larger clone lies a single base off, so this may be a read error. The rearrangement links TRBV3-1 to TRBJ2-7, with D maybe TRBD2 (6 bases). Germline lookup yields CDR1 LGHDT and CDR2 YNNKEL (reference sequence). The germline V and J ends were trimmed by 4 bases and 7 bases, with 26 bases remaining between them. This CDR3 comprises 17 residues. The CDR3 spells CASSPAIGRGIYNEQYF. The CDR3 nucleotides read TGTGCCAGCAGCCCTGCAATAGGGCGGGGAATATACAATGAGCAGTACTTC.

The chain links TRBV5-1 to TRBJ2-1; TRBD1 agrees at 8 bases. The ends lost 5 bases at V and 2 bases at J; junction bases unmatched: 6. Germline CDR1 SGHRS, CDR2 YFSETQ. CDR3 length equals 15 residues. CDR3 loop: CASRNPGGAYNEQFF. CDR3 bases: TGCGCCAGCAGGAACCCAGGGGGCGCCTACAATGAGCAGTTCTTC.

V usage is TRBV28 and J usage is TRBJ1-1; tentatively, D is TRBD1 (6 bases). V lost 1 base to trimming and J lost 1 base, with 10 bases between them. Per the germline V gene, CDR1 is MDHEN and CDR2 is SYDVKM. The length of the CDR3 is 15 residues. Here the CDR3 reads CASSLSGAPNTEAFF. CDR3 nucleotide sequence: TGTGCCAGCAGTTTATCAGGGGCGCCGAACACTGAAGCTTTCTTT.

The chain joins TRBV11-3 to TRBJ1-1; 12 bases map to TRBD1. This CDR3 region has 17 residues. Trimming at V came to 5 bases and at J to 3 bases, leaving 10 bases not matched to a gene. The germline V gene has CDR1 SGHNT and CDR2 YENEEA. CDR3 amino acids: CASSKGGQGATHTEAFF. In DNA form, the CDR3 reads TGTGCCAGCAGCAAGGGGGGACAGGGGGCTACGCACACTGAAGCTTTCTTT.

Concerning this clonotype itself: Compared with germline, one end of the junction differs, possibly owing to a read error. V and J are TRBV28 and TRBJ2-4, with 12 bases fitting TRBD1. Germline CDR1 MDHEN, CDR2 SYDVKM. The CDR3 runs to 18 residues. The CDR3 DNA sequence: TGTGCCGGCAGTTTAGGGACAGGGGGCGCGATGGCCAAAAACATTCAGTACTTC. It is translated as CAGSLGTGGAMAKNIQYF. Filled out from reference TRBV28 and TRBJ2-4, the complete variable domain reads DVKVTQSSRYLVKRTGEKVFLECVQDMDHENMFWYRQDPGLGLRLIYFSYDVKMKEKGDIPEGYSVSREKKERFSLILESASTNQTSMYLCAGSLGTGGAMAKNIQYFGAGTRLSVL.

This chain links TRBV12-3 or TRBV12-4 with TRBJ2-7; 7 nucleotides align to TRBD2. CDR3 length: 15 amino acids. V was clipped by 5 bases and J by 2 bases; unmatched bases: 9. CDR3 DNA sequence: TGTGCCAGCAGTCTGTGGACTAGTCCCCCCTACGAGCAGTACTTC. The encoded protein is CASSLWTSPPYEQYF.

The table lists this clonotype with many counts. The chain links TRBV4-1 to TRBJ2-7; tentatively, D is TRBD1 (5 bases). The CDR3 has 14 residues. V lost 0 bases to trimming and J lost 3 bases, with 9 bases between them. CDR1 MGHRA and CDR2 YSYEKL come from the germline V gene. The CDR3 coding sequence is TGCGCCAGCAGCCAAGACGGTCAGGGCTACGAGCAGTACTTC. This codes for CASSQDGQGYEQYF.